The present TCR beta chain was sequenced within a study of Ad26.COV2.S vaccination and SARS-CoV-2 variants. CDR1 and CDR2 from the germline V gene are LNHDA and SQIVND (reference sequence). The CDR3 is made up of 13 amino acids. Trimming took off 3 bases at V and 8 bases at J, with 11 bases between the two ends. Specified treatment: 19 received Ad26.COV2.S at low or high dose, single or two shots; 5 received placebo; per-sample allocation not given. Day 63 following the first vaccine or placebo injection was when the samples were taken. TCRdb's table, derived via immunoSEQ multiplex PCR, lists solely in-frame clones and lacks some. The repertoire holds some 370,000 clones, roughly 80% seen once, with about 7.4% in the top ten. Regarding the study as a whole: Total T cell responses may have been underestimated by the TCR breadth and depth analyses.

This clone was seen many times. The antigen is undetermined. The J gene is TRBJ2-4, the V gene TRBV19; TRBD1 is a possible D gene (6 bases). The clonotype comes from a person aged 18 to 59 who received the Ad26.COV2.S COVID-19 vaccine or a placebo. Material: peripheral blood, obtained in a trial of Ad26.COV2.S vaccine versus placebo. CDR3 bases: TGTGCCAGTAGTATTATAGAGGGGGACATTCAGTACTTC. Its translation is CASSIIEGDIQYF.